Sequencing of this TCR beta chain was carried out in a study of cytomegalovirus exposure and HLA in healthy donors (dated by TCRdb to about 2017). Regarding the study in general: An earlier analysis of several hundred of the donors reported 276 Gb of sequence data and 117 million unique TCR beta sequences from approximately 180 million T cells. Around 300 gigabases of sequencing data and approximately 93 million unique TCR sequences were included in an early release covering 550 to 650 HLA-typed donors. The genetic ancestry cluster associated with self-reported Caucasian donors included roughly 84% of the approximately 410 genotyped donors. The study aimed to test whether signatures of past pathogen exposure could be identified by cataloging public T cell receptors. The T cell repertoires of 670 or so subjects were profiled by immunosequencing and related to cytomegalovirus serostatus. Along with the approximately 650-subject first cohort, a separate validation cohort of over 90 different subjects was used. High-throughput TCR immunosequencing, statistical association of individual TCRs with disease status, and machine learning were combined to predict cytomegalovirus infection status. A later analysis re-examined previously published TCR beta repertoires from about 670 donors and added high-resolution HLA genotyping to investigate patterns of TCR occurrence. In the later analysis, no new phenotypic data were used to find candidate immune exposures; instead, reliance was placed on TCR beta sequences and their occurrence across donors. An earlier analysis of 587 of the donors applied high-throughput TCR beta sequencing to assess whether each TCR beta V gene segment acted as functional or pseudogenic. Donor age, sex, ethnicity and CMV serostatus were collected together with the repertoire data. In a later genetic analysis, genome-wide SNP genotypes for about three fifths of the roughly 670 donors were used, and that subset was treated as a discovery cohort. Every repertoire in the discovery cohort had been generated on one and the same sequencing platform. HLA typing covered class I and class II loci at four-digit resolution. The number of donors typed differed by locus, with about 629-640 for A, B, C, DRB1 and DQB1, 522 for DQA1, 600 to 610 for DPA1, and about 450 for DPB1. Several DR-DQ haplotypes were handled as single units for association and clustering, since linkage in the cohort was strong. On average, 235,054 unique TCR beta nucleotide sequences were sequenced per donor among a few hundred genotyped donors of the cohort, with 15% to 20% of those sequences being non-productive.

Library prep was done by the immunoSEQ multiplex PCR assay. For the multiplex PCR, a mixture combining 60 forward primers for TCR Vbeta segments and 13 reverse primers for TCR Jbeta segments was used. The CDR3 region of rearranged TCR beta genes was amplified from genomic DNA with a multiplex PCR assay. On the Illumina HiSeq System, the amplified TCR beta libraries were sequenced as 87-base-pair reads. The paper's processing steps were these. A later analysis tallied roughly 78 million unique TCR beta chains across the 666 repertoires, and some 12 million of those chains were shared by two or more donors. A nearest-neighbor algorithm error-corrected the raw reads and collapsed the reads into unique sequences, merging closely related sequences to remove PCR and sequencing errors. CDR3 sequences were aligned to IMGT reference sequences to assign V, D and J gene segments. For a sequence to be retained, a match of at least six nucleotides was required to both a V gene segment and a J gene segment. A rearrangement counted as productive if the CDR3 had no stop codons and remained in frame with V and J, and every other rearrangement counted as non-productive. Following IMGT convention, CDR3 was defined as the stretch from the second conserved V-encoded cysteine up to the conserved J-encoded phenylalanine. In an earlier analysis of around 540 of the donors, sequences lacking an unambiguous match to a single V gene segment were excluded. In an earlier analysis of several hundred of the donors, V segments were called functional above 56.7% productive rearrangements and were called segregating when the between-donor standard deviation exceeded 5%. A statistical classification framework was built to diagnose cytomegalovirus status from the catalog of TCR beta chain sequences. In a later analysis, TCR nucleotide sequences were compared against IMGT/GENE-DB human TR gene sequences so that V and J genes could be assigned. Using the TCRdist pipeline, a later analysis assigned CDR3 sequences along with most-parsimonious VDJ recombination scenarios. A later analysis defined each TCR beta chain by its CDR3 amino acid sequence plus V-gene family, and excluded reads lacking a unique V-gene family. As a way to deal with suspected cross-contamination and a sequencing artifact, a later analysis dropped roughly 620 nucleotide sequences that were highly shared and had low generation probability. For each public chain, a later analysis derived a clonal expansion index from normalized ranks of inferred template counts within each repertoire. In a later analysis, generation probabilities were computed with a VDJ recombination model fitted to out-of-frame rearrangements, and the resulting probabilities were checked against IGoR. Hypergeometric tests were used in a later analysis to score TCR-TCR, TCR-HLA and TCR-CMV co-occurrence, with a repertoire-size bias correction applied to the TCR pairs. A later analysis estimated false discovery rates by permuting HLA or CMV assignments 20 times. A later analysis grouped co-occurring TCRs with DBSCAN, adding TCRdist sequence similarity when clustering within HLA-allele-positive subsets. Repertoires with fewer than 30,000 or more than 120,000 public chains were left out of co-occurrence clustering, as were five repertoires with anomalous nucleotide sharing. As stored in TCRdb, this immuneACCESS dataset retains in-frame rearrangements with V and J assigned. A fraction of the clones does not appear; measured against another copy, unresolved V genes explain less than half of the discrepancy, and the remainder lacks a known reason. V, J and clone size reflect that table, while D and trimming were determined from the DNA. Across this sample there are about 99,000 clones, with around 76% seen only once. The ten largest clones add up to under 13% of the sample.

Concerning this clone itself: Its cognate antigen has yet to be identified. No base-level quality is on record; no much larger clone is a single base apart.

The cohort consisted of more than 650 healthy bone marrow donors. At the time of sampling, every cohort member was nominally healthy, though immune exposures that went unrecorded were likely present. The donor was CMV seropositive and belonged to the group of 250 to 300 seropositive cohort members. A peripheral blood sample was provided by each donor, and peripheral blood mononuclear cells were used for TCR beta sequencing. The Qiagen DNeasy Blood Extraction Kit was used to extract genomic DNA from the blood cell samples. The research as a whole found: According to a later analysis, most CMV-associated TCR beta chains appeared to be HLA-restricted, and the HLA associations seemed to be driven largely by CMV exposure. Roughly uniform sequencing depth across donors was assumed in presence/absence analyses, although this assumption may not hold. A total of 150 to 200 TCR beta chains were listed by the study as associated with cytomegalovirus. Because the 87-base-pair reads could not distinguish some IMGT-functional V segments, including TRBV6-2 and TRBV6-3, those segments were excluded. The authors suggested that the approach could potentially be extended to other disease states and immunological phenotypes. Only TCR beta chains were sequenced in this cohort, and the absence of alpha or paired-chain data limited detectable features. Specific HLA alleles were associated with about 17,000 TCR beta sequences at a false discovery rate of 0.05 in a later analysis. Because counts were too low, some 16 rarely observed V segments, including chromosome 9 orphons, were excluded from the earlier analysis of roughly 580 of the donors. Across donors, most TCR sequences were observed very rarely, whereas some public TCRs were present in many individuals. The sequencing pipeline was judged likely to have produced a cluster of highly shared sequence variants as a technical artifact. A later genetic analysis reported fewer N-insertions in productive TCRs among donors in an Asian-associated ancestry cluster than the roughly 700-donor mean. A further reported finding was that TCR beta sequences accurately predicted the HLA-A and HLA-B alleles for most subjects in the first cohort. The classifier was reported to diagnose cytomegalovirus status with high specificity and sensitivity in both the original cohort and the validation cohort. Assigning TCR associations to individual alleles was difficult when HLA alleles, especially DR and DQ, strongly co-occurred. Because some donors lacked HLA typing at each locus, the association tests relied only on the typed subset. In a later analysis, HLA-associated TCR beta chains showed more clonal expansion and lower generation probabilities than non-associated chains that were equally common. In an earlier analysis of a few hundred of the donors, most TCR beta V segments were observed in productive rearrangements about 87% or about 30% of the time, broadly matching IMGT annotations. In a later analysis, TCR association rates were found to vary across HLA loci, with the most associated TCRs seen for DRB1 alleles and the fewest for HLA-C alleles. An association between a missense DCLRE1C variant and V-gene and J-gene trimming of TCR beta chains was found in a later genetic analysis and replicated in an independent cohort. Correlated functional status among segregating V segments might reflect linkage disequilibrium, but an unknown experimental factor could not be ruled out. For the cohort, immune exposure information was limited to CMV serostatus. In vitro tests confirmed that a few of the cytomegalovirus-associated TCR beta chains recognize cytomegalovirus antigens. According to a later analysis, parvovirus B19, influenza, CMV and Epstein-Barr virus appeared linked to several top co-occurrence clusters.

The CDR3, cysteine through phenylalanine, is 15 amino acids long. Here the CDR3 DNA is all that survives: 45 bases in frame from base 1. CDR1 and CDR2 are drawn from the germline V gene (reference sequence): SEHNR, FQNEAQ. V and J are truncated by 0 bases and 6 bases respectively, leaving an intervening sequence of 14 bases. The rearranged segments are TRBV7-9 and TRBJ1-2, and possibly TRBD1, on 5 matching bases. Sequencing used PBMCs. This receptor was taken from a woman aged 18-29 years in good health and CMV-seropositive. The DNA sequence is given as TGTGCCAGCAGCTTAGCGGGAAGGGGTCGGAATGGCTACACCTTC. The encoded protein is CASSLAGRGRNGYTF.